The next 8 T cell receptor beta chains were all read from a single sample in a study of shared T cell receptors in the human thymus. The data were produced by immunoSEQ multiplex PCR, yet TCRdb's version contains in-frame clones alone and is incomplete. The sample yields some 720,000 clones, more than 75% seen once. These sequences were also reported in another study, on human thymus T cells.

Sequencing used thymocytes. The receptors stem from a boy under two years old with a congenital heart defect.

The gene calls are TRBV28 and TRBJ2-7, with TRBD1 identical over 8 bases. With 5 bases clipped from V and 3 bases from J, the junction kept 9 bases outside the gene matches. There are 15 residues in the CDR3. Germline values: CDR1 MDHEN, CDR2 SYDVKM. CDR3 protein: CASSPHRDRHYEQYF. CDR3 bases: TGTGCCAGCAGTCCACACCGGGACAGGCACTACGAGCAGTACTTC.

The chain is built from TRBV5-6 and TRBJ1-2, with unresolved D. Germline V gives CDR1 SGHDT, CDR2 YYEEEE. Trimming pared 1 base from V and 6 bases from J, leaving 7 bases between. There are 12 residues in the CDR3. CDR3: CASSLRSDGYTF. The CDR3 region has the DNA TGTGCCAGCAGCTTGAGGAGTGATGGCTACACCTTC. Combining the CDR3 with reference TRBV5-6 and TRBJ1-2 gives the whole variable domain DAGVTQSPTHLIKTRGQQVTLRCSPKSGHDTVSWYQQALGQGPQFIFQYYEEEERQRGNFPDRFSGHQFPNYSSELNVNALLLGDSALYLCASSLRSDGYTFGSGTRLTVV.

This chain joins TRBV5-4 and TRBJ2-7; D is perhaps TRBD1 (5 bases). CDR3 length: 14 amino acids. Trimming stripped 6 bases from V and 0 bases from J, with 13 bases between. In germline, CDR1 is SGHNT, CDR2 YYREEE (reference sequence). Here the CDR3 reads CASTNADSSYEQYF. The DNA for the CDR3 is TGTGCCAGCACCAACGCCGACAGCTCCTACGAGCAGTACTTC.

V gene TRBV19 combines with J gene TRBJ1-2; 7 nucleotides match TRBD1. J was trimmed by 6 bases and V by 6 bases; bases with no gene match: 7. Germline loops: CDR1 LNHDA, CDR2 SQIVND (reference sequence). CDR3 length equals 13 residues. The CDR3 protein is CASSRQGGHGYTF. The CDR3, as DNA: TGTGCCAGTAGCCGACAGGGTGGCCATGGCTACACCTTC.

CDR3 residues: CASRGDREDNYGYTF. CDR3 in DNA: TGTGCCAGCAGGGGGGACAGGGAAGATAACTATGGCTACACCTTC. V gene TRBV2 combines with J gene TRBJ1-2; 9 nucleotides match TRBD1. Losses at the gene ends were 6 bases for V and 1 base for J; bases not matched to a gene: 6. Germline values: CDR1 SNHLY, CDR2 FYNNEI. The CDR3 runs to 15 residues.

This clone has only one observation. The CDR3 is CASSLSQREHRETQYF. The CDR3 coding sequence is TGTGCCAGCAGCTTGTCCCAGCGGGAGCATCGAGAGACCCAGTACTTC. The rearrangement joins TRBV5-8 to TRBJ2-5, with 8 bases fitting TRBD2. Germline V gives CDR1 SGHTS, CDR2 YDEGEE. This CDR3 has 16 residues. The J segment lost 4 bases and the V segment lost 1 base, leaving 9 bases of the junction unmatched. The full variable domain, its missing parts supplied by reference TRBV5-8 and TRBJ2-5, is EAGVTQSPTHLIKTRGQQATLRCSPISGHTSVYWYQQALGLGLQFLLWYDEGEERNRGNFPPRFSGRQFPNYSSELNVNALELEDSALYLCASSLSQREHRETQYFGPGTRLLVL.

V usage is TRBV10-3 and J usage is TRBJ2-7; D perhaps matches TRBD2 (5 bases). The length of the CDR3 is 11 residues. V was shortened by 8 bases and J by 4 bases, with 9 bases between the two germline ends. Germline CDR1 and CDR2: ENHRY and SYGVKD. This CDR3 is CAIGAGYEQYF. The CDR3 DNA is TGTGCCATCGGTGCGGGTTACGAGCAGTACTTC.

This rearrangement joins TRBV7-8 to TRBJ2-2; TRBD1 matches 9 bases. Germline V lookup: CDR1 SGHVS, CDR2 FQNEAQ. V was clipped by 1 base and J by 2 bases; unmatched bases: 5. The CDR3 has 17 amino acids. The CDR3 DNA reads TGTGCCAGCAGCTTAGGGAACAGGGGGCATAACACCGGGGAGCTGTTTTTT. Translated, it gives CASSLGNRGHNTGELFF.